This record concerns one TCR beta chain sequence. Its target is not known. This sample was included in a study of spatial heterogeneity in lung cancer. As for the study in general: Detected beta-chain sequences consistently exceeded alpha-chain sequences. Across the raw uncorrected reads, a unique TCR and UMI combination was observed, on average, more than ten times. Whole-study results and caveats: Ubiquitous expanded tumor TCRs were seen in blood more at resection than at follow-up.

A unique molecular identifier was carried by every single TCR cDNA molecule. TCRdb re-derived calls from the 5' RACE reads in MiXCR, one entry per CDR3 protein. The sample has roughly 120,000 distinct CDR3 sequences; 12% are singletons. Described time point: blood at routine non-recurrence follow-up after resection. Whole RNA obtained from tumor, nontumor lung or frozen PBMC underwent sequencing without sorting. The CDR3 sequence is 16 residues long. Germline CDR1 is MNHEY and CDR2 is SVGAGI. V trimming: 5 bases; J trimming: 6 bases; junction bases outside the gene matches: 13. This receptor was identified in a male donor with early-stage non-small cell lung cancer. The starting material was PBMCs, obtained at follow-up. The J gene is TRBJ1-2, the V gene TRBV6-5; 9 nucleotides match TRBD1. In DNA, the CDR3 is TGTGCCAGCAGTCAACAGGGGGCGGGCTACGGACATGGCTACACCTTC. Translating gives CASSQQGAGYGHGYTF.